This T cell receptor beta chain comes out of a study of blood T cell repertoires in COVID-19. The data were produced by immunoSEQ multiplex PCR, yet TCRdb's version contains in-frame clones alone and is incomplete. The data show under 300,000 clones, roughly 84% seen once. This CDR3 is built from 17 residues. Per the germline V gene, CDR1 is MGHRA and CDR2 is YSYEKL. Trimming took off 0 bases at V and 5 bases at J, with 18 bases between the two ends. Source material: peripheral blood. The V and J genes are TRBV4-1 and TRBJ2-3; perhaps TRBD1 as D (7 bases). The clonotype was recovered from a middle-aged woman who had recovered from COVID-19. CDR3 sequence: CASSQEPQGGGGDTQYF. CDR3 in DNA: TGCGCCAGCAGCCAAGAACCCCAGGGGGGCGGTGGAGATACGCAGTATTTT.